The present TCR beta chain was sequenced within a study of T cell repertoires in ileal Crohn's disease. About the research overall: Postoperative therapy was given to about half: 11 thiopurines, around 18 anti-TNF agents. At postoperative colonoscopy, neoterminal ileum biopsies were taken as M6.

Remarks on this clone: Antigen unknown.

As for time point: neoterminal ileum biopsy at postoperative endoscopy, about 6 months after surgery. Method: immunoSEQ multiplex PCR; TCRdb's copy keeps in-frame clones and lacks some. The sample lists approximately 2,500 clones, around 86% occurring once. Study outcomes and limitations: The median delay to postoperative endoscopy was approximately seven months.

The junction had 3 bases not matched to a gene; V was cut back by 0 bases and J by 1 base. The germline V gene encodes CDR1 SGDLS and CDR2 YYNGEE. The CDR3 consists of 15 residues. This sequence originates from an adult with Crohn's disease. Sequenced: ileal tissue. This chain uses TRBV9 with TRBJ1-2; 7 positions agree with TRBD1. CDR3 DNA sequence: TGTGCCAGCAGCGTAGGGCAGGGGGTTAACTATGGCTACACCTTC. Encoded protein: CASSVGQGVNYGYTF.